Listed below are T cell receptor beta chains from one sample, sequenced in a study of T-cell reconstitution after alpha-beta-depleted transplantation in children. TCRdb itself ran the PCR reads through MiXCR, one entry per CDR3 protein. Altogether a few hundred thousand distinct CDR3 sequences are present, 10% being singletons, with the ten largest covering approximately 2.3%. Source: PBMCs from the stem cell graft donor, taken from the stem cell graft. These receptors all come from a human donor who donated a stem cell graft to a child with acute lymphoblastic leukemia. The CDR3 runs from the conserved cysteine through the conserved F or W. The D gene is left open where the match is weak. The size of a clone is reported for some rows only, either as once, few or many, or as a class for expanded clones.

CDR3	DNA	D	J	V	size
CSVVGRGRYGYTF	TGCAGCGTTGTCGGCAGGGGGCGCTATGGCTACACCTTC	TRBD1	TRBJ1-2	TRBV29-1	NA
CSVEGEETQYF	TGCAGCGTTGAAGGTGAAGAGACCCAGTACTTC	NA	TRBJ2-5	TRBV29-1	many
CASSLSTSPYEQYF	TGTGCCAGCAGTTTATCGACCTCACCCTACGAGCAGTACTTC	NA	TRBJ2-7	TRBV27	many
CASSPDRPLSSYNEQFF	TGTGCCAGCAGTCCGGACAGGCCGCTCTCCTCCTACAATGAGCAGTTCTTC	TRBD1	TRBJ2-1	TRBV6-2/TRBV6-3	few
CASSFYGLAGVGEQFF	TGCGCCAGCAGCTTCTATGGACTAGCGGGAGTTGGTGAGCAGTTCTTC	TRBD2	TRBJ2-1	TRBV5-1	many
CASSASAGAFNEQYF	TGTGCCAGCAGCGCGTCAGCGGGTGCATTTAACGAGCAGTACTTC	NA	TRBJ2-7	TRBV9	few
CASSLGGRPRWGYTF	TGTGCCAGCAGCTTAGGCGGCAGACCTAGATGGGGCTACACCTTC	NA	TRBJ1-2	TRBV7-9	NA
CASSLGELAGGPDTQYF	TGTGCCAGCAGCTTAGGAGAGCTAGCGGGAGGGCCAGATACGCAGTATTTT	TRBD2	TRBJ2-3	TRBV7-6	few
CSTLAGGADTQYF	TGCAGCACACTAGCGGGAGGTGCAGATACGCAGTATTTT	TRBD2	TRBJ2-3	TRBV29-1	NA
CASSLAGGPEGEQFF	TGTGCCAGCAGCTTAGCGGGAGGTCCCGAGGGTGAGCAGTTCTTC	TRBD2	TRBJ2-1	TRBV28	many
CASMEGRGADTQYF	TGCGCCAGCATGGAGGGCAGAGGGGCAGATACGCAGTATTTT	NA	TRBJ2-3	TRBV4-3	NA
CASSHLWGGAGATDTQYF	TGTGCCAGCAGCCACCTTTGGGGAGGAGCGGGAGCCACAGATACGCAGTATTTT	TRBD2	TRBJ2-3	TRBV3-1	many
CASSHDRNRLAVVSREQYF	TGTGCCAGCAGCCACGATAGGAACAGACTAGCGGTGGTCTCGCGCGAGCAGTACTTC	TRBD2	TRBJ2-7	TRBV4-2	NA
CASSLRGEQPQHF	TGTGCCAGCAGCTTACGAGGTGAACAGCCCCAGCATTTT	NA	TRBJ1-5	TRBV11-2	NA
CASNRQGVDTQYF	TGCGCCAGCAACAGACAGGGGGTTGATACGCAGTATTTT	TRBD1	TRBJ2-3	TRBV5-1	few
CASSSGTAADGYTF	TGCGCCAGCAGCTCGGGGACCGCAGCAGATGGCTACACCTTC	NA	TRBJ1-2	TRBV5-1	NA
CASSSSHTIAGGRDF	TGTGCCAGCAGTTCCTCGCACACCATAGCGGGAGGGCGGGATTTT	TRBD2	TRBJ2-3	TRBV6-5	NA
CASSRRDWGRGNQPQHF	TGCGCCAGCAGCCGGAGGGACTGGGGCAGGGGCAATCAGCCCCAGCATTTT	NA	TRBJ1-5	TRBV4-3	few
CASSPRGSITGELFF	TGTGCCAGCTCCCCCCGAGGGAGTATCACCGGGGAGCTGTTTTTT	NA	TRBJ2-2	TRBV7-3	NA
CASSSSAAFPYEQYF	TGTGCCAGCAGCTCGTCGGCAGCTTTTCCCTACGAGCAGTACTTC	NA	TRBJ2-7	TRBV7-2	NA
CASVGTLKETQYF	TGTGCCAGCGTCGGGACGTTAAAAGAGACCCAGTACTTC	NA	TRBJ2-5	TRBV28	NA
CATSRGGLAGVYEQYF	TGTGCCACCAGCAGAGGGGGACTAGCGGGAGTGTACGAGCAGTACTTC	TRBD2	TRBJ2-7	TRBV15	few
CASSIILRAQETQYF	TGTGCCAGCAGCATAATCCTCCGGGCGCAAGAGACCCAGTACTTC	NA	TRBJ2-5	TRBV7-2	NA
CASSPRSGPFAGNEQFF	TGTGCCAGCAGCCCTCGTTCCGGGCCTTTTGCGGGCAATGAGCAGTTCTTC	NA	TRBJ2-1	TRBV9	few
CASSERPISYEQYF	TGTGCCAGCAGTGAACGACCAATCTCCTACGAGCAGTACTTC	NA	TRBJ2-7	TRBV2	few
CASSLNSGRVNQQYF	TGTGCCAGCAGTTTAAATAGCGGGAGAGTTAACCAGCAGTACTTC	TRBD2	TRBJ2-7	TRBV27	NA
CATSSPARRDNEQFF	TGTGCCACCAGCAGCCCCGCGCGGCGGGACAATGAGCAGTTCTTC	NA	TRBJ2-1	TRBV15	few
CASSLENGAGNEQFF	TGTGCCAGCAGCTTAGAAAACGGAGCAGGTAATGAGCAGTTCTTC	NA	TRBJ2-1	TRBV7-9	many
CASSLGAAGGNQPQHF	TGTGCCAGCAGCTTAGGGGCGGCGGGGGGCAATCAGCCCCAGCATTTT	NA	TRBJ1-5	TRBV7-2	few
CSARRGESSYNEQFF	TGCAGTGCTAGGCGGGGTGAGAGCTCCTACAATGAGCAGTTCTTC	NA	TRBJ2-1	TRBV20-1	many
CASSTSGNTGELFF	TGCGCCAGCAGCACTAGCGGGAACACCGGGGAGCTGTTTTTT	TRBD2	TRBJ2-2	TRBV5-1	many
CASSPNPSGRVGGEQFF	TGCGCCAGCAGCCCGAACCCTAGCGGGAGGGTCGGGGGTGAGCAGTTCTTC	TRBD2	TRBJ2-1	TRBV4-3	NA
CASSSVGGLVQPQHF	TGTGCCAGCAGCTCAGTAGGGGGGCTGGTTCAGCCCCAGCATTTT	NA	TRBJ1-5	TRBV7-2	few
CATSRAGTSGINEQFF	TGTGCCACCAGCAGAGCGGGGACTAGCGGGATCAATGAGCAGTTCTTC	TRBD2	TRBJ2-1	TRBV15	many
CSARDFDKGVPYTGELFF	TGCAGTGCTAGAGATTTCGATAAGGGGGTTCCCTATACCGGGGAGCTGTTTTTT	NA	TRBJ2-2	TRBV20-1	NA
CASSPPRSGDYEQYF	TGTGCCAGCAGCCCTCCACGGTCTGGGGACTACGAGCAGTACTTC	NA	TRBJ2-7	TRBV28	NA
CASSQTGRSGTDTQYF	TGCGCCAGCAGCCAAACCGGACGGTCTGGCACAGATACGCAGTATTTT	NA	TRBJ2-3	TRBV5-1	few
CATSGLRGPNTGELFF	TGTGCCACCAGCGGTCTCAGGGGTCCGAACACCGGGGAGCTGTTTTTT	NA	TRBJ2-2	TRBV15	few
CASSFTGNTEAFF	TGTGCCAGCAGTTTCACAGGGAACACTGAAGCTTTCTTT	NA	TRBJ1-1	TRBV27	many
CASSSLAGGSTDTQYF	TGTGCCAGCAGTTCCCTAGCGGGAGGAAGCACAGATACGCAGTATTTT	TRBD2	TRBJ2-3	TRBV27	NA
CSAPRLALYLTDTQYF	TGCAGTGCTCCCCGACTAGCCTTATACCTCACAGATACGCAGTATTTT	TRBD2	TRBJ2-3	TRBV20-1	NA
CASSPPGSIYGYTF	TGCGCCAGCAGCCCGCCCGGGAGCATCTATGGCTACACCTTC	NA	TRBJ1-2	TRBV5-1	medium-sized
CASSSPARDTQYF	TGTGCCAGCAGTTCGCCGGCCCGGGATACGCAGTATTTT	NA	TRBJ2-3	TRBV28	few
CATSRDLGRQPQHF	TGTGCCACCAGCAGAGATCTTGGTCGTCAGCCCCAGCATTTT	NA	TRBJ1-5	TRBV15	few
CAWQDGLADPYEQYF	TGTGCCTGGCAAGACGGACTAGCGGACCCCTACGAGCAGTACTTC	TRBD2	TRBJ2-7	TRBV30	NA
CATSRVEPGQSSYNEQFF	TGTGCCACCAGCAGAGTCGAACCGGGACAGTCGTCCTACAATGAGCAGTTCTTC	TRBD1	TRBJ2-1	TRBV15	few
CASSPHPDTINF	TGTGCCAGCAGCCCTCATCCGGACACCATTAACTTC	NA	TRBJ2-7	TRBV7-9	NA
CASSPMARASTDTQYF	TGCGCCAGCAGTCCGATGGCGCGGGCGAGCACAGATACGCAGTATTTC	NA	TRBJ2-3	TRBV5-1	NA
CSVRTNTGELFF	TGCAGTGTTAGGACGAACACCGGGGAGCTGTTTTTT	NA	TRBJ2-2	TRBV20-1	NA